The clone carrying this T cell receptor (beta chain) was seen a few times. Its antigen is not identified. One heparinised blood draw, averaging roughly 0.11 L, came from each donor. Reverse transcribing all isolated RNA meant expressed TCRB transcripts were sequenced. Assay: immunoSEQ multiplex PCR; the TCRdb copy retains only in-frame clones and omits some. This table holds some 150,000 clones, about 13% found once. The data derive from a study of beta chain features in type 1 diabetes. General study findings and limits: PCR might preferentially amplify shorter templates, equally in patients and controls. Moderate but significant shortening of TCRB CDR3s was recorded in all four CD4+ subsets from Type 1 diabetes patients. Insertion counts at VDJ junctions were lower in type 1 diabetes patients, who also showed more deletions there.

The germline gives CDR1 GTSNPN, CDR2 SVGIG (reference sequence). This CDR3 has 12 amino acids. Trimming pared 1 base from V and 6 bases from J, leaving 8 bases between. Sequencing was performed on central memory CD4+ T cells from blood. The V gene is TRBV30, the J gene TRBJ2-3, with no clear D. This clonotype was obtained from a man younger than 30 with type 1 diabetes. The DNA of the CDR3 is TGTGCCTGGAGTGGAAGTGTGGATACGCAGTATTTT. Translation gives CAWSGSVDTQYF.